Below, one TCR beta chain is given with its context. These data originate in a study of monozygotic twins with inflammatory bowel disease. Staff drew an approximately 2.6 ml blood sample from each donor. Germline V CDR1 and CDR2: SGHNT, YYREEE (reference sequence). This CDR3 has 12 residues. Through template switching, UMIs that included a 6-nucleotide sample barcode were added. Researchers put TCRalpha and TCRbeta cDNA through two nested PCRs lasting around 15 and 10 cycles. TCRdb reprocessed the 5' RACE reads, keeping one entry per CDR3 protein, no DNA. The sample's table shows 200,000 to 250,000 distinct CDR3 sequences.

Sequences were obtained from blood. The chain carries TRBV5-4 and TRBJ1-2; TCRdb designates TRBD1, a call that cannot be tested without DNA. The sequence came from a human donor with ulcerative colitis or Crohn's disease, or a healthy co-twin of an affected twin (not recorded which). The CDR3 region is CASSLGQSGYTF.